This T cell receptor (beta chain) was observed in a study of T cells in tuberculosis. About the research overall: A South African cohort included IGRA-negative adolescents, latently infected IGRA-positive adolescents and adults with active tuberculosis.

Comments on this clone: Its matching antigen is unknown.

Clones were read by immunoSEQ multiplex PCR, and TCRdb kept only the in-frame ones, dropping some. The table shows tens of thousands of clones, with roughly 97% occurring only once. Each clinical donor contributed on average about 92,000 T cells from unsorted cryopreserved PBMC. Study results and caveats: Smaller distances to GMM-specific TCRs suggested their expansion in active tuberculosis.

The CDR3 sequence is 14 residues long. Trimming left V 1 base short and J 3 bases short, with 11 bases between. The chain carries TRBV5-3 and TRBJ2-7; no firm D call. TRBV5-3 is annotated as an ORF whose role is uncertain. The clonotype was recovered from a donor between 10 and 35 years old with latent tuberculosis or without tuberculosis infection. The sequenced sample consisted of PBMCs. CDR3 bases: TGTGCCAGAAGCTTGAGACTTAGGATCTACGAGCAGTACTTC. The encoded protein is CARSLRLRIYEQYF.